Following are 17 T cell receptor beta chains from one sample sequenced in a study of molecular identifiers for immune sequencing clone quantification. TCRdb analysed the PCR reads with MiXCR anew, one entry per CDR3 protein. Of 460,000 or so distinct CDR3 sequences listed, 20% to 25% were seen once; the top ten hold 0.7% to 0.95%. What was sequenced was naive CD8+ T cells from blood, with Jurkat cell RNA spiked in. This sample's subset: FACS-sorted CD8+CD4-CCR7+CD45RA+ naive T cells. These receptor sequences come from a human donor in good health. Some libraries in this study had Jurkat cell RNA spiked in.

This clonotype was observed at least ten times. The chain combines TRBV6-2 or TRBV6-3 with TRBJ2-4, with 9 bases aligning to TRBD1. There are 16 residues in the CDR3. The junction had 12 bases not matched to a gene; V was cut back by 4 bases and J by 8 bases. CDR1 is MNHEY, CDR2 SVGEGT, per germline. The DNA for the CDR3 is TGTGCCAGCAGTTCTTTACAGGGGGCCCGCCAGGACATTCAGTACTTC. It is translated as CASSSLQGARQDIQYF.

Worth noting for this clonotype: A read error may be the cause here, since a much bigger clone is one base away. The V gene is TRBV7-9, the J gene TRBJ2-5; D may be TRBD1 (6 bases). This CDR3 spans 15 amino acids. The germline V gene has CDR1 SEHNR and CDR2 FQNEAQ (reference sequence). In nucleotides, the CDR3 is TGTGCCAGCAGCTCGACACAGGGCTACCAAGAGACCCGGTACTTC. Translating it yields CASSSTQGYQETRYF.

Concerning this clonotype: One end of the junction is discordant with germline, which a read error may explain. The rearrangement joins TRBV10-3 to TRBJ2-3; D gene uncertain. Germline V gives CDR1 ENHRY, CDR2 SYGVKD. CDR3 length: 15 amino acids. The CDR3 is CAVSESEFLGDTQYF. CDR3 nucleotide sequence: TGTGCCGTCAGTGAGTCGGAGTTTTTGGGAGATACGCAGTATTTT.

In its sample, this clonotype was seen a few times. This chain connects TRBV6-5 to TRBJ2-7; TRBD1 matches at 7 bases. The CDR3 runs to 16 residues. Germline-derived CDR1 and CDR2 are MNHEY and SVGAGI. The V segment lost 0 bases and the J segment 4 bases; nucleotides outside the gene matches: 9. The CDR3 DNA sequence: TGTGCCAGCAGTTACTCGACTGCAGGGGGTTCTTACGAGCAGTACTTC. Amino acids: CASSYSTAGGSYEQYF.

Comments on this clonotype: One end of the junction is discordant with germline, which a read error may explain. The CDR3: CATSQDYSGGRAAFF. The CDR3 DNA reads as TGCGCCACCAGCCAGGACTACTCAGGGGGTAGGGCAGCTTTCTTT. The rearrangement uses TRBV4-3 and TRBJ1-1; TRBD1 aligns across 7 bases. CDR1 and CDR2 from the germline V gene are LGHNA and YSLEER. The length of the CDR3 is 15 residues.

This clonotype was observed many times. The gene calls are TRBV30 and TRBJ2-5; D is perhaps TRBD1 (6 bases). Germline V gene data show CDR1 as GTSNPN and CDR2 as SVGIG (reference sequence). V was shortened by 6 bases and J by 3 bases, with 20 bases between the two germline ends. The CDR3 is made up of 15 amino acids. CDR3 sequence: CACQPGIGQKETQYF. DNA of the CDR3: TGTGCCTGCCAACCAGGAATAGGACAGAAAGAGACCCAGTACTTC.

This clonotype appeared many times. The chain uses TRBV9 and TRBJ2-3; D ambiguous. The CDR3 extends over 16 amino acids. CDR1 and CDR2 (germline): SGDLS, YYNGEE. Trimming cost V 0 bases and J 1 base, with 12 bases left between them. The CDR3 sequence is CASSVEGPRGTDTQYF. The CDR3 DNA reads TGTGCCAGCAGCGTAGAAGGGCCCCGAGGCACAGATACGCAGTATTTT.

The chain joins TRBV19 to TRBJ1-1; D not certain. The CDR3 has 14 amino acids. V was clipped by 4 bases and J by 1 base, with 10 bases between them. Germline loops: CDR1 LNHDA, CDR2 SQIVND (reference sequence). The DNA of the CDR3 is TGTGCCAGTAGTAAGGCAGCACAGAACACTGAAGCTTTCTTT. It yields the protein CASSKAAQNTEAFF.

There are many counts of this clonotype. The CDR3 is CASSSQGVNTGELFF. As DNA, the CDR3 is TGTGCCAGCAGCTCACAGGGGGTGAACACCGGGGAGCTGTTTTTT. V is TRBV5-4 and J is TRBJ2-2; 8 bases align to TRBD1. The CDR3 contains 15 residues. V was clipped by 3 bases and J by 1 base; unmatched bases: 2. Looked up from germline, CDR1 is SGHNT and CDR2 is YYREEE (reference sequence).

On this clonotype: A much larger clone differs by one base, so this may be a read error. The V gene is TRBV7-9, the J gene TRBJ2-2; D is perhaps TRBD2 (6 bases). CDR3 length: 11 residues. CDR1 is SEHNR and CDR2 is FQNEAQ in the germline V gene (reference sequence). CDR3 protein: CAAGNTGGLFF. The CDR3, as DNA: TGTGCCGCAGGGAACACCGGGGGGCTGTTTTTT.

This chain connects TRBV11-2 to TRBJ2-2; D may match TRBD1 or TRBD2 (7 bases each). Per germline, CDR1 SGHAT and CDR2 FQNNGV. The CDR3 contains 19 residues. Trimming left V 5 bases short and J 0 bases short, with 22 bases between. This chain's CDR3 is CASSRFGGGTGANTGELFF. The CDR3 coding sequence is TGTGCCAGCAGCCGGTTTGGCGGGGGAACAGGGGCGAACACCGGGGAGCTGTTTTTT.

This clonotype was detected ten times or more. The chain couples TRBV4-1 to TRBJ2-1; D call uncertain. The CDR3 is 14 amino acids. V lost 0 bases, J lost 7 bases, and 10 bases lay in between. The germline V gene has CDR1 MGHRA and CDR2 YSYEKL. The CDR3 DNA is TGCGCCAGCAGCCAAGAGGCGAACAGAAATGAGCAGTTCTTC. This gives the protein CASSQEANRNEQFF.

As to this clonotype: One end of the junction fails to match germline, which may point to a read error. Here the CDR3 reads CASSWTSVSTNTQYF. CDR3 DNA: TGTGCCAGCAGCTGGACTAGCGTTAGCACAAATACGCAGTATTTT. This chain connects TRBV7-2 to TRBJ2-3; TRBD2 matches 9 bases. The CDR3 runs to 15 residues. Germline assignment: CDR1 SGHTA and CDR2 FQGNSA.

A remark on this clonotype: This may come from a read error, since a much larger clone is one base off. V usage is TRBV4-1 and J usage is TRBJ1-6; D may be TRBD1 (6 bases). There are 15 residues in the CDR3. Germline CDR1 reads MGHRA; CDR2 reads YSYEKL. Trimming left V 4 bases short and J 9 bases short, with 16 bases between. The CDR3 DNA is TGCGCCAGCAGCCTGGAGGGGGGGACCAGTTCACCCCTCCACTTT. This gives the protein CASSLEGGTSSPLHF.

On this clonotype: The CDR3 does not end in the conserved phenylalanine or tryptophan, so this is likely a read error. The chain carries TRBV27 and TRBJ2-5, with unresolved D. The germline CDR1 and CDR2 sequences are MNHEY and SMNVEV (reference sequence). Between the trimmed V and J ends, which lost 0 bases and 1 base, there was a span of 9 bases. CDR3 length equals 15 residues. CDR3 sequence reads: CASSLSSLLQETQYL. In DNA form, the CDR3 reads TGTGCCAGCAGTTTATCGTCCCTCCTCCAAGAGACCCAGTACCTC.

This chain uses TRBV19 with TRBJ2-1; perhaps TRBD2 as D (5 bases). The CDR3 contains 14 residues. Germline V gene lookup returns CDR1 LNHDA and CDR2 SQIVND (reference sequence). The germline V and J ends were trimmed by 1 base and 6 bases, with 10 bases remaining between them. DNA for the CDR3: TGTGCCAGTAGTATAGCACGGGCGGGCAATGAGCAGTTCTTC. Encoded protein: CASSIARAGNEQFF. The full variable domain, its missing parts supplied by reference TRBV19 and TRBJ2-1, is DGGITQSPKYLFRKEGQNVTLSCEQNLNHDAMYWYRQDPGQGLRLIYYSQIVNDFQKGDIAEGYSVSREKKESFPLTVTSAQKNPTAFYLCASSIARAGNEQFFGPGTRLTVL.

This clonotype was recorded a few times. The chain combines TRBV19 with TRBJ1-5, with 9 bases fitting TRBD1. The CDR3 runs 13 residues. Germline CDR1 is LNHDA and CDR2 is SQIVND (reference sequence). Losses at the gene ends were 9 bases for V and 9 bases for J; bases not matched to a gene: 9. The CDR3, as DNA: TGTGCCAGCCGTCCCGGGACAGGGATGCCCCAGCATTTT. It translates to CASRPGTGMPQHF.